What follows is one TCR beta chain and its context. V dropped 7 bases and J dropped 1 base, with 14 bases sitting between them. Germline-derived CDR1 and CDR2 are MDHEN and SYDVKM. This CDR3 is built from 14 residues. The PCR ran on 60 Vbeta and 13 Jbeta primers. Clones were sequenced by immunoSEQ multiplex PCR, and TCRdb holds only the in-frame ones, with some missing. The sample records 130,000 to 150,000 clones, around 79% being singletons. These data originate in a study of cytomegalovirus exposure and HLA in healthy donors. The chain couples TRBV28 to TRBJ2-7; TRBD1 is a possible D gene (5 bases). The TCR was taken from a female donor in good health and CMV-seronegative. The sequenced sample was PBMCs. CDR3 DNA sequence: TGTGCCAGCACCCTGGGGCAGACGTCCTACGAGCAGTACTTC. Amino acids: CASTLGQTSYEQYF.